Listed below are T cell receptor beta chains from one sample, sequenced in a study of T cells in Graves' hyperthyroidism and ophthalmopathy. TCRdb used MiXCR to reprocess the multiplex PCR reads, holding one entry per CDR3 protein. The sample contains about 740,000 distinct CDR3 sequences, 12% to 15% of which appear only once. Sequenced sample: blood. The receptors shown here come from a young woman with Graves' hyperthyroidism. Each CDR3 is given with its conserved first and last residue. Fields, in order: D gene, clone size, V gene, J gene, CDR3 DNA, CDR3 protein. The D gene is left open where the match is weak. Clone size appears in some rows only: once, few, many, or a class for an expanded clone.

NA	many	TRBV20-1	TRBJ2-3	TGCAGTGCCACAGCGGAGGGGGGCACAGATACGCAGTATTTT	CSATAEGGTDTQYF
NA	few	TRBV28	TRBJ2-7	TGTGCCACCAGAGTTGGTTTTCCCTACGAGCAGTACTTC	CATRVGFPYEQYF
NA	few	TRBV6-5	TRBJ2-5	TGTGCCAGCAGTTACTCGAGTGGGGCGGGCGAGACCCAGTACTTC	CASSYSSGAGETQYF
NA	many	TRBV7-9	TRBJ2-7	TGTGCCAGCAGCTTAGGGGACACGGCACGGCAGTACTTC	CASSLGDTARQYF
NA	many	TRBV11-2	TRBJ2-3	TGTGCCAGCAGCTTAGACAGAGGAACAGATACGCAGTATTTT	CASSLDRGTDTQYF
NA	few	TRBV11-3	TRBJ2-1	TGTGCCAGCAGCTCAACTCGCCCTAGAAGTGAGCAGTTCTTC	CASSSTRPRSEQFF
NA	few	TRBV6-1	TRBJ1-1	TGTGCCAGCAGTCTGAACCTGAACACTGAAGCTTTCTTT	CASSLNLNTEAFF
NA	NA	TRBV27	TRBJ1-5	TGTGCCAGCAGTTTATCGGGTTCCCAGCCCCAGCATTTT	CASSLSGSQPQHF
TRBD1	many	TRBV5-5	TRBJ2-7	TGTGCCAGCAGCGCGGGACAGGGGTCCTACGAGCAGTACTTC	CASSAGQGSYEQYF
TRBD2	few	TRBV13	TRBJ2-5	TGTGCCAGCAGCTTCCCCCTAGCGGGGAAAGAGACCCAGTACTTC	CASSFPLAGKETQYF
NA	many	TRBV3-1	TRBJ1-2	TGTGCCAGCAGCCTACGACAGGTCGTCAACTATGGCTACACCTTC	CASSLRQVVNYGYTF
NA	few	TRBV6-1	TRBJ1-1	TGTGCCAGCAGGAAGAATGGCCCCAACACTGAAGCTTTCTTT	CASRKNGPNTEAFF
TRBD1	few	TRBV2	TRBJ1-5	TGTGCCAGCAGTTGGGACAGGGGCCAGGCTCAGCCCCAGCATTTT	CASSWDRGQAQPQHF
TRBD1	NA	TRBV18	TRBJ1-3	TGTGCCAGCTCACCATCAGGGGGCGAAGCTGGAAACACCATATATTTT	CASSPSGGEAGNTIYF
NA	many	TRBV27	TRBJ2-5	TGTGCCAGCAGTTTAACGGCGCGGAAGACCCAGTACTTC	CASSLTARKTQYF
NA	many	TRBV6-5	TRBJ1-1	TGTGCCAGCAGTTACTCGACTCGCTGGACAGCACCGAACACTGAAGCTTTCTTT	CASSYSTRWTAPNTEAFF
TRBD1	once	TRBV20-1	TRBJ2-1	TGCAGTGCTAGAGAGTCCGGGACAGGGAATCTCTTC	CSARESGTGNLF
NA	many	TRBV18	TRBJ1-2	TGTGCCAGCTCACCGGGGTACAGCTATGGCTACACCTTC	CASSPGYSYGYTF
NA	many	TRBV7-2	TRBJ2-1	TGTGCCAGCAGCATAAGCCACTCCTACAATGAGCAGTTCTTC	CASSISHSYNEQFF
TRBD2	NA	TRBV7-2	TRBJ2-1	TGTGCCAGCAGCCCCCCTCGAGCGGGACTAGCGGGCCTATACAATGAGCAGTTCTTC	CASSPPRAGLAGLYNEQFF
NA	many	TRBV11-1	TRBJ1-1	TGTGCCAGCAGCTTCGGGGACTTGGGCACTGAAGCTTTCTTT	CASSFGDLGTEAFF
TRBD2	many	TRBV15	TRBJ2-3	TGTGCCACCAGCAGAGATCGTGATAGCGGGAGGAGCGGTACGCAGTATTTT	CATSRDRDSGRSGTQYF
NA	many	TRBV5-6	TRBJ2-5	TGTGCCAGCAGCTTGCAGGGCTTAGGAGAGACCCAGTACTTC	CASSLQGLGETQYF
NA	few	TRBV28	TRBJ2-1	TGTGCCAGCAGCCCAATTAACAGGGTCCCCCTAGGTGAGCAGTTCTTC	CASSPINRVPLGEQFF
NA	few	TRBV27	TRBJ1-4	TGTGCCAGCAGTTTCTCTACTAATGAAAAACTGTTTTTT	CASSFSTNEKLFF
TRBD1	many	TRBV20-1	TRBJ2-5	TGCAGTGCTAGAGCCGGGACAGGGGGCACAGAGACCCAGTACTTC	CSARAGTGGTETQYF
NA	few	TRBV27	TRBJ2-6	TGTGCCAGCACGGAATGGTGGAGCTCTGGGGCCAACGTCCTGACTTTC	CASTEWWSSGANVLTF
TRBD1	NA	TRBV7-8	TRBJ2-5	TGTGCCAGCAGCACGGACGAGACAGGGGGCCAAGAGACCCAGTACTTC	CASSTDETGGQETQYF
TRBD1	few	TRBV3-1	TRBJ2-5	TGTGCCAGCAGCCCACGACAGGGGGCGAAGGAGACCCAGTACTTC	CASSPRQGAKETQYF
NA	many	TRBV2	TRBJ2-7	TGTGCCAGCAGTGGGTTCAGGGAAAGTGTTGGCTACGAGCAGTACTTC	CASSGFRESVGYEQYF
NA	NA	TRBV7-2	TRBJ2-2	TGTGCCAGTAGGAGCCCGGTCAACACCGGGGAGCTGTTTTTT	CASRSPVNTGELFF